The 7 T cell receptor beta chains below come from one sample, sequenced in a study of CD8+CD57+ T cells in acquired aplastic anemia. The use of genomic DNA as template underpinned the TCR beta VDJ and CDR3 profiling. TCRdb ran MiXCR on the reads and lists one entry per CDR3 protein. Of about 420,000 distinct CDR3 sequences listed, about two thirds are singletons. Sample: sorted CD4+, CD8+, or CD8+CD57+ T cells (not recorded which) from PBMCs. The receptor set was obtained from a human donor in good health, serving as a control.

Points on this clonotype: No conserved phenylalanine or tryptophan ends this CDR3, so it is likely a read error. It is unclear where the CDR3 begins or ends on the DNA, so no DNA is shown, and the CDR3 is as TCRdb lists it. The gene calls are TRBV7-3 and TRBJ2-5; the table's D call TRBD2 went unverified against the DNA. The CDR3 is 12 amino acids in total, end residues counted. Per germline, CDR1 SGHTA and CDR2 FQGTGA. The CDR3 loop reads CASPGPGTTGYI.

This clonotype was found many times. The V and J genes are TRBV12-3 or TRBV12-4 and TRBJ2-1; D is perhaps TRBD1 or TRBD2 (6 bases each). V dropped 6 bases and J dropped 13 bases, with 16 bases sitting between them. This CDR3 is 12 amino acids long. In DNA, the CDR3 is TGTGCCAGCAGCCCCCCCGGGGGCAACCAGTTCTTC. Protein: CASSPPGGNQFF.

The V and J genes are TRBV25-1 and TRBJ2-6; no definite D call. Germline V gene lookup returns CDR1 MGHDK and CDR2 SYGVNS. V lost 0 bases, J lost 4 bases, and 16 bases lay in between. The CDR3 is 18 amino acids. DNA of the CDR3: TGTGCCAGCAGTGAATACGCGGCCGACGAGTCCGGGGCCAACGTCCTGACTTTC. It translates to CASSEYAADESGANVLTF.

Comment on this clonotype: At one end, the junction sequence differs from germline, possibly due to a read error. This chain links TRBV7-2 with TRBJ2-7; D remains ambiguous. Germline loops: CDR1 SGHTA, CDR2 FQGNSA. CDR3 length: 14 residues. As DNA, the CDR3 is TGTGCCAGCAGCTTAATGGTCCGCCAGCAGAGAGACCCATTC. This gives the protein CASSLMVRQQRDPF.

Comments on this clonotype: A junction end diverges from the germline sequence, so it may reflect a read error. The chain recombines TRBV14 with TRBJ1-5; no clear D. The CDR3 has 13 residues. The germline V gene encodes CDR1 SGHDN and CDR2 FVKESK. This CDR3 is CATKGLHSQPQHF. The CDR3 DNA reads as TGTGCCACCAAGGGTCTACACTCTCAGCCCCAGCACTTT.

Regarding this clonotype: A junction boundary mismatches the germline segment, possibly from a read error. The chain links TRBV12-3 or TRBV12-4 to TRBJ2-7; 10 bases match TRBD1. The CDR3 loop spans 14 amino acids. CDR3 sequence: CASSSGQGHYEQYF. The CDR3 DNA sequence: TGTGCCAGTAGTTCGGGACAGGGGCACTACGAGCAGTACTTC.

To note about this clonotype: This may be a read error: a much more frequent sequence differs by one nucleotide. This chain uses TRBV12-3 or TRBV12-4 with TRBJ1-4; no clear D gene. The CDR3 totals 15 residues. The CDR3 reads CASSIESQKGEKLFF. The CDR3 nucleotides are TGCGCCAGCAGCATAGAGTCCCAGAAAGGGGAAAAACTGTTTTTT.